The 14 T cell receptor beta chains below come from one sample, sequenced in a study of siplizumab effects on memory and regulatory T cells. Sequencing used immunoSEQ multiplex PCR; TCRdb keeps in-frame clones, though not all of them. The sample consists of roughly 100,000 clones, roughly 93% of them appearing once. Material for sequencing was CD8+ T cells sorted from blood. Every receptor here comes from a human donor in good health.

This chain connects TRBV4-2 to TRBJ1-4; D gene unclear. The germline gives CDR1 LGHNA, CDR2 YNFKEQ. Deletions cut 1 base from V and 8 bases from J, with 32 bases between. There are 21 residues in the CDR3. The CDR3 protein is CASSQGGSSGAAGRDWEKLFF. The CDR3 DNA sequence: TGTGCCAGCAGCCAAGGAGGGAGCTCAGGTGCGGCCGGGCGTGATTGGGAAAAACTGTTTTTT.

The rearrangement links TRBV7-9 to TRBJ2-7; D possibly corresponds to TRBD1 (6 bases). The CDR3 totals 14 residues. V lost 8 bases to trimming and J lost 4 bases, with 18 bases between them. Looked up from germline, CDR1 is SEHNR and CDR2 is FQNEAQ (reference sequence). The CDR3 sequence: CASQNRDNAYEQYF. DNA of the CDR3: TGTGCCAGCCAAAACAGGGACAACGCTTACGAGCAGTACTTC.

The chain joins TRBV5-1 to TRBJ2-5, with a weak D call TRBD2 (5 bases). Trimming left V 3 bases short and J 4 bases short, with 16 bases between. The CDR3 runs 15 residues. Germline CDR1 is SGHRS and CDR2 is YFSETQ. The CDR3 loop reads CASSSDYLGGETQYF. The CDR3 DNA reads as TGCGCCAGCAGCTCCGACTACCTGGGCGGAGAGACCCAGTACTTC.

This sequence joins TRBV30 and TRBJ1-4; D is undetermined. The CDR3 runs 15 residues. The V gene lost 0 bases and the J gene lost 7 bases, with 15 bases spanning the gap. Looked up from germline, CDR1 is GTSNPN and CDR2 is SVGIG (reference sequence). CDR3 in DNA: TGTGCCTGGAGTGTACTAGGAGGGAGTTCTGAAAAACTGTTTTTT. This codes for CAWSVLGGSSEKLFF.

This chain uses TRBV11-2 with TRBJ2-3, with 7 bases identical to TRBD2. The CDR3 sequence is 14 residues long. Germline V lookup: CDR1 SGHAT, CDR2 FQNNGV. Unmatched junction bases numbered 7, after V lost 6 bases and J lost 4 bases. In DNA, the CDR3 is TGTGCCAGCAGTTTACCTCTAGCGGCAGATACGCAGTATTTT. As protein: CASSLPLAADTQYF.

The chain carries TRBV27 and TRBJ2-3; perhaps TRBD1 as D (5 bases). The V gene's germline CDR1 is MNHEY and CDR2 SMNVEV (reference sequence). The CDR3 contains 15 residues. Trimming removed 2 bases at V and 0 bases at J, with 9 bases between. This CDR3 reads CASSLGAASTDTQYF. CDR3 sequence (DNA): TGTGCCAGCAGTTTAGGGGCAGCTAGCACAGATACGCAGTATTTT.

The chain combines TRBV11-2 with TRBJ2-7; tentative D call: TRBD2 (5 bases). Trimming stripped 0 bases from V and 2 bases from J, with 14 bases between. The CDR3 totals 16 residues. CDR1 is SGHAT and CDR2 is FQNNGV in the germline V gene. CDR3 sequence reads: CASSLDPAGVAYEQYF. The CDR3 nucleotides are TGTGCCAGCAGCTTAGATCCGGCCGGGGTTGCCTACGAGCAGTACTTC.

This clone occurred once. The V gene is TRBV19, the J gene TRBJ1-1, with TRBD1 matching 8 bases. Germline V gene data show CDR1 as LNHDA and CDR2 as SQIVND (reference sequence). The junction had 5 bases not matched to a gene; V was cut back by 10 bases and J by 4 bases. The CDR3 spans 12 residues. The CDR3 DNA reads TGTGCCACAGGACAGGGATTCACTGAAGCTTTCTTT. Its translation is CATGQGFTEAFF.

The chain combines TRBV7-9 with TRBJ1-4, with D unresolved. The ends were cut back, 5 bases at V and 8 bases at J, with 18 bases in the middle. The germline gives CDR1 SEHNR, CDR2 FQNEAQ (reference sequence). The CDR3 covers 15 residues. DNA of the CDR3: TGTGCCAGCAGCCCCGGGCCCTCCGGTGGAGAAAAACTGTTTTTT. Its protein product is CASSPGPSGGEKLFF. Variable domain in full (rest from reference TRBV7-9 and TRBJ1-4): DTGVSQNPRHKITKRGQNVTFRCDPISEHNRLYWYRQTLGQGPEFLTYFQNEAQLEKSRLLSDRFSAERPKGSFSTLEIQRTEQGDSAMYLCASSPGPSGGEKLFFGSGTQLSVL.

As regards this clone: At one boundary the junction diverges from the germline segment, which might be a read error. The rearrangement joins TRBV27 to TRBJ2-3; 7 positions match TRBD2. The CDR3 spans 14 residues. Germline V gene sequence: CDR1 MNHEY, CDR2 SMNVEV (reference sequence). The CDR3 DNA reads TGTGCCAGCAGACCGTCGACTAGCACGGATACGCAGTATTTT. It is translated as CASRPSTSTDTQYF.

This clone was seen a single time. The CDR3 DNA is TGCAGCGTGGGGACAGGGAGTATAGGCGAGCAGTACTTC. Protein sequence: CSVGTGSIGEQYF. The chain has TRBV29-1 and TRBJ2-7; 9 nucleotides agree with TRBD1. The germline V gene has CDR1 SQVTM and CDR2 ANQGSEA. This CDR3 has 13 amino acids. The V gene end was trimmed by 6 bases and the J gene end by 6 bases; junction bases not matched to a gene: 9.

This chain connects TRBV9 to TRBJ2-1, with TRBD2 matching 7 bases. Germline assignment: CDR1 SGDLS and CDR2 YYNGEE. The ends lost 3 bases at V and 8 bases at J; junction bases unmatched: 11. The CDR3 is 15 residues long. In DNA, the CDR3 is TGTGCCAGCAGCGCCCCCGGATCTCGGGAGGATGAGCAGTTCTTC. Protein product: CASSAPGSREDEQFF.

V usage is TRBV21-1 and J usage is TRBJ2-3; the table gives TRBD2 as D, unverified against the DNA. TRBV21-1 is a pseudogene locus. The CDR3 is 19 amino acids. The CDR3, as DNA: TGTGCCAGCAGCTTACGTCGACTAGCGGGAAGCCCTAGCACAGATACGCAGTATTTT. It specifies CASSLRRLAGSPSTDTQYF.

The chain has TRBV12-5 and TRBJ2-1; D is possibly TRBD2 (5 bases). Germline CDR1 is LGHNT and CDR2 is FRNRAP. CDR3 length equals 16 residues. Trimming shortened V by 5 bases and J by 0 bases, and 14 bases separated the two germline ends. CDR3 protein: CASGGVGSFSYNEQFF. The CDR3 DNA reads as TGTGCTAGTGGTGGAGTTGGGAGCTTCTCCTACAATGAGCAGTTCTTC.